This TCR beta chain was documented in a study of blood T cell repertoires in COVID-19. Trimming removed 4 bases from V and 3 bases from J, with 9 bases in between. This CDR3 is built from 13 residues. Germline V gene lookup returns CDR1 SNHLY and CDR2 FYNNEI. TCRdb's table, derived via immunoSEQ multiplex PCR, lists solely in-frame clones and lacks some. Among around 300,000 clones listed, approximately 85% were seen once. Material for sequencing was peripheral blood. This receptor was taken from a woman aged 70-85 years with acute or convalescent COVID-19. This chain uses TRBV2 with TRBJ1-1; unclear D gene. The CDR3 DNA is TGTGCCAGCAGTGTGAGGTGGTACACTGAAGCTTTCTTT. Residues: CASSVRWYTEAFF.